This T cell receptor beta chain was retrieved from a study of OX40 agonist ivuxolimab in advanced cancers. The CDR3 consists of 14 residues. Germline V gene data show CDR1 as SGHAT and CDR2 as FQNNGV. The V end was cut by 6 bases, the J end by 15 bases, with 24 bases between. Data came from immunoSEQ multiplex PCR; TCRdb stores just in-frame clones and leaves some out. The sample consists of approximately 81,000 clones, approximately 90% of them appearing once. The genes are TRBV11-2 and TRBJ1-5; TRBD1 might be the D (6 bases). The source is an adult with an advanced solid tumor such as melanoma, head and neck, liver or kidney cancer. Sequences were derived from CD4+ or CD8+ T cells sorted from blood, sampled in a trial of the OX40 agonist ivuxolimab. The CDR3 here is CASSSIPDSGGPHF. For the CDR3, the DNA is TGTGCCAGCAGTTCCATCCCGGACAGCGGGGGACCGCATTTT.